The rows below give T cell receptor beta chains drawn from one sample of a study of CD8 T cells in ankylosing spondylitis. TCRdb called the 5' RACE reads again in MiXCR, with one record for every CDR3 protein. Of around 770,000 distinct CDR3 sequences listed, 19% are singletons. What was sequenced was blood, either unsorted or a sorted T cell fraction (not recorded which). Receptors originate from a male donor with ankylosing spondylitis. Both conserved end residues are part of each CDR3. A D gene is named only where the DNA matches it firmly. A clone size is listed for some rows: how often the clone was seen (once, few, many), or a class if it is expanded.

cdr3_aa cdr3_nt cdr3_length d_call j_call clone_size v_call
CASSEGTGLGNQPQHF TGTGCCAGCAGTGAAGGAACGGGTTTGGGCAATCAGCCCCAGCATTTT 16 - TRBJ1-5 - TRBV25-1
CASSYQLGSSETQYF TGTGCCAGCAGCTATCAGTTAGGATCTTCAGAGACCCAGTACTTC 15 - TRBJ2-5 - TRBV11-2
CASSLLGLLDRGGEQYF TGTGCCAGCAGCTTACTGGGTCTACTGGATCGCGGTGGCGAGCAGTACTTC 17 - TRBJ2-7 once TRBV7-2
CASSIQGSSYEQYF TGTGCCAGTAGTATTCAGGGAAGCTCCTACGAGCAGTACTTC 14 - TRBJ2-7 once TRBV19
CASSSETGSSYNEQFF TGTGCCAGCAGCTCCGAGACAGGGAGCTCCTACAATGAGCAGTTCTTC 16 TRBD1 TRBJ2-1 few TRBV7-9
CASSSGPRGSYEQYF TGTGCCAGCAGTTCGGGACCGAGGGGCTCCTACGAGCAGTACTTC 15 - TRBJ2-7 - TRBV12-3/TRBV12-4
CASSEVRATYNQPQHF TGTGCCAGCAGTGAAGTAAGGGCGACATATAATCAGCCCCAGCATTTT 16 - TRBJ1-5 - TRBV6-1
CASRETLDIRSSYEQYF TGTGCCAGCAGAGAAACCTTAGACATAAGGAGCTCCTACGAGCAGTACTTC 17 - TRBJ2-7 - TRBV2
CSARGLGQKNTEAFF TGCAGTGCTAGGGGTTTGGGGCAGAAGAACACTGAAGCTTTCTTT 15 - TRBJ1-1 few TRBV20-1
CASSAMTSGGEDEQFF TGTGCCAGCAGCGCTATGACTAGCGGGGGGGAAGATGAGCAGTTCTTC 16 TRBD2 TRBJ2-1 - TRBV9
CASSQDRTSGSSGELFF TGCGCCAGCAGCCAAGATAGGACTAGCGGGAGTAGCGGGGAGCTGTTTTTT 17 TRBD2 TRBJ2-2 few TRBV4-3
CASRGGRDADTQYF TGTGCCAGCAGGGGGGGCAGGGACGCAGATACGCAGTATTTT 14 - TRBJ2-3 few TRBV27
CASNPRGTSGGYNEQFF TGTGCCAGCAACCCCAGGGGGACTAGCGGGGGATACAATGAGCAGTTCTTC 17 TRBD2 TRBJ2-1 - TRBV9
CASSSRAMKKLFF TGTGCCAGCAGCAGCCGGGCGATGAAAAAACTGTTTTTT 13 - TRBJ1-4 few TRBV11-2
CSASAGVRTEAFF TGCAGCGCTTCCGCGGGGGTGAGGACTGAAGCTTTCTTT 13 - TRBJ1-1 - TRBV29-1
CASSLYYEQYF TGTGCCAGCAGCTTATACTACGAGCAGTACTTC 11 - TRBJ2-7 many TRBV7-2
CASSYSDGGGRVQFF TGTGCCAGCAGTTACTCTGATGGGGGCGGTAGAGTCCAGTTCTTC 15 - TRBJ2-1 - TRBV6-5
CSVGVGFGVTDTQYF TGCAGCGTTGGAGTCGGATTCGGGGTTACAGATACGCAGTATTTT 15 - TRBJ2-3 few TRBV29-1
CASSLVWTGKGSSYNEQFF TGTGCCAGCAGTTTAGTGTGGACAGGGAAAGGGAGCTCCTACAATGAGCAGTTCTTC 19 TRBD1 TRBJ2-1 - TRBV12-3/TRBV12-4
CASSLDRGATGELFF TGTGCCAGCAGCTTAGATCGCGGGGCGACCGGGGAGCTGTTTTTT 15 - TRBJ2-2 - TRBV11-2